This passage covers 27 T cell receptor beta chains from one sample sequenced in a study of CXCR3-negative and CXCR3-positive naive CD8 T cells (dated by TCRdb to between 2018 and 2021). The antigens for these receptors are not known. What the work shows at the level of the full study, not this receptor alone: Compared with CXCR3-negative naive cells, CXCR3-positive naive cells had TRB CDR3s with higher hydrophobicity (lower Kidera factor 4), lower energy, and higher strength and volume indices.

These reads were obtained on a NextSeq 550. The Human TCR Profiling Kit (MiLaboratory) was used to prepare UMI-labeled 5' RACE TRB cDNA libraries. TCRdb reprocessed the reads and provides one entry for every CDR3 protein sequence; no DNA is given. Per the sample table, the count is roughly 100,000 distinct CDR3 sequences. The ten largest clones capture around 0.4% of the sample. The sequenced material came from naive CXCR3+ CD8+ T cells from blood. Interpreted using the paper, the cell subset or site label stands for: CD45RO-CCR7+CD27+CD95- naive CD8+ T cells expressing CXCR3 (TNR3+). These receptors were taken from a human donor in good health. Some clones in this sample may be carry-over from other donors' samples.

CDR3 residues: CSARDLTSGDQETQYF. V usage is TRBV20-1 and J usage is TRBJ2-5. Germline values: CDR1 DFQATT, CDR2 SNEGSKA (reference sequence). The CDR3 has 16 residues.

The V gene is TRBV29-1, the J gene TRBJ1-1. Germline V CDR1 and CDR2: SQVTM, ANQGSEA. CDR3 length: 12 amino acids. The CDR3 loop is CSVQPRGIEAFF.

This sequence joins TRBV14 and TRBJ2-7. CDR1 is SGHDN, CDR2 FVKESK, per germline. The CDR3 is made up of 12 amino acids. The CDR3 here is CASSQWTYEQYF. The full variable domain, completed using reference TRBV14 and TRBJ2-7, is EAGVTQFPSHSVIEKGQTVTLRCDPISGHDNLYWYRRVMGKEIKFLLHFVKESKQDESGMPNNRFLAERTGGTYSTLKVQPAELEDSGVYFCASSQWTYEQYFGPGTRLTVT.

This rearrangement joins TRBV29-1 to TRBJ2-7; with no DNA, the TCRdb D assignment of TRBD2 cannot be verified. The CDR3 is made up of 12 amino acids. Per germline, CDR1 SQVTM and CDR2 ANQGSEA. This CDR3 is CSVSGGVYEQYF.

This rearrangement joins TRBV6-5 to TRBJ1-1. Germline loops: CDR1 MNHEY, CDR2 SVGAGI. The CDR3 consists of 14 residues. The CDR3: CASRDAGMNTEAFF.

The V and J genes are TRBV10-3 and TRBJ2-1. Looked up from germline, CDR1 is ENHRY and CDR2 is SYGVKD. The CDR3 spans 17 residues. The CDR3 sequence: CAISETASGWSYNEQFF.

The chain is built from TRBV29-1 and TRBJ1-1; TCRdb's D call of TRBD1 is untestable without DNA. This CDR3 is 17 amino acids long. Germline CDR1 reads SQVTM; CDR2 reads ANQGSEA. CDR3 residues: CSVFPVGQGHLSTEAFF. Filled out from reference TRBV29-1 and TRBJ1-1, the complete variable domain reads SAVISQKPSRDICQRGTSLTIQCQVDSQVTMMFWYRQQPGQSLTLIATANQGSEATYESGFVIDKFPISRPNLTFSTLTVSNMSPEDSSIYLCSVFPVGQGHLSTEAFFGQGTRLTVV.

This chain uses TRBV7-9 with TRBJ1-1. Germline V gene sequence: CDR1 SEHNR, CDR2 FQNEAQ (reference sequence). This CDR3 is 11 amino acids long. The CDR3: CASSHDSEAFF.

J is TRBJ1-1 and V is TRBV20-1; there is no DNA to check the TCRdb D call of TRBD1. This CDR3 has 15 amino acids. The germline CDR1 and CDR2 sequences are DFQATT and SNEGSKA (reference sequence). CDR3 loop: CSAPNRGAPNTEAFF.

CDR3 sequence: CASSSDGGELFF. V and J are TRBV5-1 and TRBJ2-2. The CDR3 length is 12 residues. Germline V CDR1 and CDR2: SGHRS, YFSETQ.

The chain has TRBV6-6 and TRBJ2-1; lacking DNA, the TRBD1 call made by TCRdb goes unchecked. Germline values: CDR1 MNHNY, CDR2 SVGAGI (reference sequence). CDR3 length: 16 amino acids. The CDR3: CASSYYGGGAAGEQFF.

This chain joins TRBV28 and TRBJ2-7; there is no DNA to check the TCRdb D call of TRBD1. The CDR3 is 15 residues long. In germline, CDR1 is MDHEN, CDR2 SYDVKM. The CDR3 here is CASSWDRDPAYEQYF.

The V and J genes are TRBV10-3 and TRBJ2-2. This CDR3 has 15 residues. Germline loops: CDR1 ENHRY, CDR2 SYGVKD. CDR3 amino acids: CAISDWTANTGELFF.

This rearrangement joins TRBV4-3 to TRBJ1-5; TCRdb lists TRBD1, though no DNA is available to test this call. Per the germline V gene, CDR1 is LGHNA and CDR2 is YSLEER. CDR3 length: 15 residues. The CDR3 loop is CASSQDGGLRQPQHF.

The V gene is TRBV24-1, the J gene TRBJ2-3. Per germline, CDR1 KGHDR and CDR2 SFDVKD. This CDR3 spans 13 amino acids. CDR3 in amino acids: CATNTGRGDTQYF.

CDR3 protein: CASSTGQLTMRAEAFF. The chain joins TRBV12-3 or TRBV12-4 to TRBJ1-1; TCRdb selects TRBD1, and the lack of DNA leaves this call unchecked. This CDR3 contains 16 residues.

This chain uses TRBV10-3 with TRBJ1-2; TCRdb reports TRBD1, a call that lacks DNA to check it against. The CDR3 has 15 amino acids. Germline V lookup: CDR1 ENHRY, CDR2 SYGVKD. Here the CDR3 reads CAISDRTGPNYGYTF.

The V gene is TRBV20-1, the J gene TRBJ2-7. Germline V lookup: CDR1 DFQATT, CDR2 SNEGSKA (reference sequence). The CDR3 spans 15 residues. Here the CDR3 reads CSARDSGGSLYEQYF.

The genes are TRBV7-9 and TRBJ1-2; TCRdb names TRBD1, which stays unverified in the absence of DNA. Germline V gene lookup returns CDR1 SEHNR and CDR2 FQNEAQ (reference sequence). The CDR3 contains 14 residues. The CDR3 spells CASSLSEEGWSYTF.

The chain is built from TRBV7-8 and TRBJ2-1. Germline CDR1 SGHVS, CDR2 FQNEAQ. The CDR3 sequence is 12 residues long. The CDR3 spells CASSLYRMGQFF.

The J gene is TRBJ2-1, the V gene TRBV5-5; TCRdb's assignment of TRBD2 cannot be checked, as there is no DNA. CDR1 and CDR2 (germline): SGHKS, YYEKEE (reference sequence). The CDR3 consists of 16 residues. The chain's CDR3 is CASIPRVGAGGNEQFF. The variable domain in full, with the rest retrieved from reference TRBV5-5 and TRBJ2-1, is DAGVTQSPTHLIKTRGQQVTLRCSPISGHKSVSWYQQVLGQGPQFIFQYYEKEERGRGNFPDRFSARQFPNYSSELNVNALLLGDSALYLCASIPRVGAGGNEQFFGPGTRLTVL.

The chain couples TRBV7-9 to TRBJ2-7; TCRdb outputs TRBD1, but without DNA this stays unchecked. Germline assignment: CDR1 SEHNR and CDR2 FQNEAQ (reference sequence). The CDR3 loop spans 11 amino acids. CDR3 protein: CASSSGDEQYF.

The rearrangement links TRBV7-9 to TRBJ1-1; TCRdb proposes TRBD1, but this gene call is untestable without DNA. The CDR3 sequence is 12 residues long. Germline CDR1 SEHNR, CDR2 FQNEAQ (reference sequence). This CDR3 reads CASTLTGTEAFF.

J is TRBJ2-2 and V is TRBV6-5. CDR1 and CDR2 (germline): MNHEY, SVGAGI. CDR3 length equals 13 residues. The CDR3 region is CASSYYEPGELFF.

CDR3 region: CSVVQATGELFF. The chain employs TRBV29-1 and TRBJ2-2. CDR1 and CDR2 (germline): SQVTM, ANQGSEA. The CDR3 consists of 12 residues.

V is TRBV9 and J is TRBJ2-7. This CDR3 spans 13 amino acids. In germline, CDR1 is SGDLS, CDR2 YYNGEE. CDR3 residues: CASSVEVVTEQYF.

The chain has TRBV21-1 and TRBJ1-2; there is no DNA to check the TCRdb D call of TRBD1. TRBV21-1 is reported as a pseudogene. The CDR3 runs to 18 residues. CDR3: CASSKHGQVHSPRYGYTF.